The rows below give T cell receptor beta chains drawn from one sample of a study of T cells in localized non-small cell lung cancer. Sequencing used immunoSEQ multiplex PCR; TCRdb keeps in-frame clones, though not all of them. The sample carries tens of thousands of clones, 91% recorded once. The sample consisted of PBMCs, taken before any cancer treatment. All receptors come from a woman aged 40-70 years with stage II lung adenocarcinoma. Each CDR3 is given with its conserved first and last residue. Each record gives: J gene, D gene, V gene, CDR3 protein. D genes are given only for firm matches.

J: TRBJ2-5; D: -; V: TRBV9; CDR3: CASSVDSEETQYF
J: TRBJ2-3; D: TRBD2; V: TRBV29-1; CDR3: CSVEDGGAGGPVDTQYF
J: TRBJ1-5; D: -; V: TRBV6-1; CDR3: CASSETGGLRNQPQHF
J: TRBJ1-1; D: TRBD1; V: TRBV28; CDR3: CASSSRTGQNTEAFF
J: TRBJ2-3; D: -; V: TRBV6-5; CDR3: CASSYRGGASTDTQYF
J: TRBJ2-1; D: -; V: TRBV7-3; CDR3: CASSIKGSSNNEQFF
J: TRBJ1-3; D: -; V: TRBV9; CDR3: CASSVSAVNGQISGNTIYF
J: TRBJ1-6; D: TRBD1; V: TRBV6-4; CDR3: CASSDGTPGQANSPLHF
J: TRBJ2-3; D: -; V: TRBV7-2; CDR3: CASSLTLTREDTQYF
J: TRBJ2-5; D: TRBD2; V: TRBV9; CDR3: CASSVLAGNQETQYF
J: TRBJ1-4; D: TRBD1; V: TRBV28; CDR3: CASSPGRGLEKLFF
J: TRBJ2-1; D: TRBD2; V: TRBV11-2; CDR3: CASSSSGGWYNEQFF
J: TRBJ2-2; D: -; V: TRBV7-6; CDR3: CASGQGSTGELFF
J: TRBJ1-2; D: -; V: TRBV5-1; CDR3: CASSLGGAGGYTF
J: TRBJ2-1; D: TRBD2; V: TRBV5-1; CDR3: CASSLVLSGSGNEQFF
J: TRBJ2-1; D: TRBD2; V: TRBV6-5; CDR3: CASSGSGSGYNEQFF
J: TRBJ1-5; D: -; V: TRBV19; CDR3: CASSSTGGGSNQPQHF
J: TRBJ1-4; D: -; V: TRBV6-1; CDR3: CASSAPKRGTNEKLFF
J: TRBJ2-3; D: TRBD1; V: TRBV7-8; CDR3: CASSLETGGTDTQYF
J: TRBJ1-1; D: -; V: TRBV5-4; CDR3: CASSLTGSTEAFF
J: TRBJ2-5; D: TRBD2; V: TRBV7-9; CDR3: CASSPGGRGLAGETQYF
J: TRBJ1-4; D: -; V: TRBV20-1; CDR3: CSARDLEKLFF
J: TRBJ1-5; D: -; V: TRBV9; CDR3: CASSVGDTATNQPQHF
J: TRBJ1-1; D: -; V: TRBV4-2; CDR3: CASSQDGREAFF
J: TRBJ1-6; D: TRBD1; V: TRBV6-6; CDR3: CASRDRGGNSPLHF
J: TRBJ1-5; D: TRBD1; V: TRBV5-8; CDR3: CASSPGTGESNQPQHF
J: TRBJ2-1; D: TRBD1; V: TRBV18; CDR3: CASSPRSGTGGNNEQFF
J: TRBJ2-1; D: TRBD2; V: TRBV7-2; CDR3: CASSLAGGQHEQFF